Detailed here is one T cell receptor beta chain. Its specificity is not known. This record comes from a study of T cell repertoires and HLA-DP antigens. Study-wide results and caveats: Clones undetected before culture averaged about 40% against one allele and about 55% against the other.

Germline CDR1 reads SNHLY; CDR2 reads FYNNEI. The CDR3 extends over 14 amino acids. V was pared by 7 bases and J by 0 bases, with 5 bases of the junction left unmatched. Deep-resolution sequencing targeted approximately 220,000 T cell genomes in pre-culture CD4+ samples. Profiling relied on immunoSEQ multiplex PCR, and the TCRdb table lists in-frame clones only, not all of them. The sample records approximately 100,000 clones, roughly 86% being singletons. Material: CD4+ T cells from PBMCs. The sequence was obtained from a man aged 50-60 years in good health and CMV-seronegative. This chain links TRBV2 with TRBJ2-7; TRBD2 agrees at 8 bases. The DNA for the CDR3 is TGTGCCAGCATTCAGAGCGGGAGCTCCTACGAGCAGTACTTC. Protein product: CASIQSGSSYEQYF.